This T cell receptor beta chain emerged from a study of breast tumors, draining lymph nodes, adjacent tissues. The CDR3 sequence is 14 residues long. V shed 0 bases and J shed 8 bases, with 14 bases lying between them. The germline CDR1 and CDR2 sequences are SGHRS and YFSETQ. One entry per CDR3 protein, called by TCRdb with MiXCR from the multiplex PCR reads. The profile shows 13,000 or so distinct CDR3 sequences, approximately 46% of them singletons. In regard to this clonotype: Its antigen is unidentified.

Study-level points and caveats: Most tumor T cells seemingly derive from lymph node, then expand in tumor. Tumor TCR diversity was below lymph nodes but above nontumor tissue.

This receptor was obtained from a female donor with breast cancer. Some clones in this sample may be carry-over from other donors' samples. The gene calls are TRBV5-1 and TRBJ1-2; a possible D gene is TRBD1 (6 bases). Input material: tumor-adjacent breast tissue. This CDR3 reads CASSLESGTSGYTF. The CDR3 DNA follows: TGCGCCAGCAGCTTGGAAAGTGGGACAAGCGGCTACACCTTC.